This T cell receptor (beta chain) was sequenced during a study of cytomegalovirus exposure and HLA in healthy donors. General study findings and limits: Researchers had no immune exposure information except CMV serostatus available.

PCR used 60 Vbeta primers and 13 Jbeta primers. Profiling relied on immunoSEQ multiplex PCR, and the TCRdb table lists in-frame clones only, not all of them. The sample gives about 100,000 clones, over 70% of which show up once; around 7.5% is in the top ten. In regard to this clone: Antigen specificity is unknown.

The clonotype was recovered from a middle-aged man in good health and CMV-seropositive. The sequenced sample was PBMCs.

DNA for the CDR3: TGTGCCAGCAGCGCAGGACAGGGTATCTACGAGCAGTACTTC. This sequence encodes CASSAGQGIYEQYF. This chain uses TRBV9 with TRBJ2-7; TRBD1 matches at 8 bases. From germline, CDR1 is SGDLS and CDR2 YYNGEE. The CDR3 sequence is 14 residues long. The ends lost 3 bases at V and 3 bases at J; junction bases unmatched: 5.